This TCR beta chain was documented in a study of a mutant IDH1 vaccine in newly diagnosed glioma. Looking at the study overall: Treated patients had a mean age of approximately 41 years and a sex split that was around 60% male and approximately 40% female. Most patients had radiochemotherapy with temozolomide before enrollment; others had one alone.

Documented time point: baseline, week 1 (first vaccination visit). Sample treatment: pre-vaccination baseline after standard-of-care therapy. Profiled with immunoSEQ multiplex PCR; TCRdb holds only in-frame clones, not every one. Of over 75,000 clones in the sample, roughly 90% are singletons; the top ten hold roughly 0.61%. CDR3 length: 12 residues. Trimming shortened V by 1 base and J by 4 bases, and 8 bases separated the two germline ends. Germline loops: CDR1 GTSNPN, CDR2 SVGIG (reference sequence). This TCR was sampled from a woman aged 45-60 years with glioma. This chain uses TRBV30 with TRBJ2-7; perhaps TRBD1 as D (6 bases). The source material was PBMCs, sampled from a glioma patient treated with radiotherapy, temozolomide or both. In nucleotides, the CDR3 is TGTGCCTGGAGTGAACAGGGTTACGAGCAGTACTTC. Translating gives CAWSEQGYEQYF.